The rows below give T cell receptor beta chains drawn from one sample of a study of blood T cell repertoires in COVID-19. Sequencing was performed with immunoSEQ multiplex PCR; in TCRdb, only in-frame clones are kept and a portion is missing. The sample holds about 92,000 clones, roughly 85% seen once. The sample consisted of peripheral blood. All receptors derive from an older man with acute or convalescent COVID-19. Both conserved end residues are part of each CDR3. A D gene is named only where the DNA matches it firmly. Clone size, where shown, is once, few, many, or a class for clones that have expanded.

d_gene: .; v_gene: TRBV2; j_gene: TRBJ2-2; abundance: few; len: 14; CDR3aa: CASGAVSSGGELFF; CDR3nt: TGTGCCAGCGGGGCGGTGTCTTCGGGCGGGGAGCTGTTTTTT
d_gene: .; v_gene: TRBV27; j_gene: TRBJ1-4; abundance: .; len: 15; CDR3aa: CASSAYEETNEKLFF; CDR3nt: TGTGCCAGCAGTGCCTACGAGGAAACTAATGAAAAACTGTTTTTT
d_gene: .; v_gene: TRBV12-3/TRBV12-4; j_gene: TRBJ1-2; abundance: .; len: 13; CDR3aa: CASSLQGGYGYTF; CDR3nt: TGTGCCAGCAGTTTACAGGGTGGCTATGGCTACACCTTC
d_gene: .; v_gene: TRBV24-1; j_gene: TRBJ2-7; abundance: .; len: 13; CDR3aa: CATSDRGTYEQYF; CDR3nt: TGTGCCACCAGTGATAGGGGGACCTACGAGCAGTACTTC
d_gene: TRBD1; v_gene: TRBV29-1; j_gene: TRBJ1-5; abundance: .; len: 14; CDR3aa: CSVTTGGSNQPQHF; CDR3nt: TGCAGCGTTACGACAGGGGGAAGCAATCAGCCCCAGCATTTT
d_gene: .; v_gene: TRBV2; j_gene: TRBJ2-1; abundance: .; len: 12; CDR3aa: CASSGDSGAEFF; CDR3nt: TGTGCCAGCAGTGGGGACTCGGGAGCGGAGTTCTTC
d_gene: .; v_gene: TRBV19; j_gene: TRBJ2-5; abundance: .; len: 13; CDR3aa: CASSPPELETQYF; CDR3nt: TGTGCCAGTAGTCCACCCGAGTTGGAGACCCAGTACTTC
d_gene: TRBD2; v_gene: TRBV10-3; j_gene: TRBJ2-5; abundance: .; len: 17; CDR3aa: CAISGGGGSGRQETQYF; CDR3nt: TGTGCCATCAGTGGGGGAGGTGGTAGCGGGAGACAAGAGACCCAGTACTTC
d_gene: TRBD1; v_gene: TRBV5-6; j_gene: TRBJ1-5; abundance: .; len: 16; CDR3aa: CASSENRGPINQPQHF; CDR3nt: TGTGCCAGCAGCGAAAACAGGGGGCCAATCAATCAGCCCCAGCATTTT
d_gene: TRBD2; v_gene: TRBV3-1/TRBV3-2; j_gene: TRBJ2-7; abundance: .; len: 14; CDR3aa: CASSPGLAASQQYF; CDR3nt: TGTGCCAGCAGTCCGGGACTAGCGGCTTCACAGCAGTACTTC
d_gene: .; v_gene: TRBV30; j_gene: TRBJ2-1; abundance: .; len: 14; CDR3aa: CAWSSPGRSYEQFF; CDR3nt: TGTGCCTGGAGTTCACCAGGCCGTTCTTATGAGCAGTTCTTC
d_gene: TRBD1; v_gene: TRBV11-2; j_gene: TRBJ2-7; abundance: .; len: 18; CDR3aa: CASSLAPDRAPKTYEQYF; CDR3nt: TGTGCCAGCAGCTTAGCCCCCGACAGGGCCCCGAAGACCTACGAGCAGTACTTC
d_gene: TRBD2; v_gene: TRBV5-6; j_gene: TRBJ2-7; abundance: medium-sized; len: 15; CDR3aa: CASSPGLAETYEQYF; CDR3nt: TGTGCCAGCAGCCCTGGACTAGCGGAGACCTACGAGCAGTACTTC
d_gene: .; v_gene: TRBV20-1; j_gene: TRBJ1-1; abundance: .; len: 11; CDR3aa: CSAQPGTEAFF; CDR3nt: TGCAGTGCTCAACCGGGGACTGAAGCTTTCTTT
d_gene: TRBD2; v_gene: TRBV7-8; j_gene: TRBJ2-1; abundance: .; len: 19; CDR3aa: CASRSKGTSGRGWTNEQFF; CDR3nt: TGTGCCAGCAGATCCAAAGGGACTAGCGGGAGAGGTTGGACCAATGAGCAGTTCTTC
d_gene: .; v_gene: TRBV27; j_gene: TRBJ2-3; abundance: .; len: 15; CDR3aa: CASSPYQGSTDTQYF; CDR3nt: TGTGCCAGCAGTCCTTACCAGGGCAGCACAGATACGCAGTATTTT
d_gene: .; v_gene: TRBV12-3/TRBV12-4; j_gene: TRBJ1-1; abundance: .; len: 13; CDR3aa: CASTIRQDTEAFF; CDR3nt: TGTGCCAGCACCATCCGACAGGACACTGAAGCTTTCTTT
d_gene: TRBD2; v_gene: TRBV14; j_gene: TRBJ2-1; abundance: .; len: 17; CDR3aa: CASSRKLLAGGNNEQFF; CDR3nt: TGTGCCAGCAGCCGGAAGCTACTAGCGGGAGGGAACAATGAGCAGTTCTTC